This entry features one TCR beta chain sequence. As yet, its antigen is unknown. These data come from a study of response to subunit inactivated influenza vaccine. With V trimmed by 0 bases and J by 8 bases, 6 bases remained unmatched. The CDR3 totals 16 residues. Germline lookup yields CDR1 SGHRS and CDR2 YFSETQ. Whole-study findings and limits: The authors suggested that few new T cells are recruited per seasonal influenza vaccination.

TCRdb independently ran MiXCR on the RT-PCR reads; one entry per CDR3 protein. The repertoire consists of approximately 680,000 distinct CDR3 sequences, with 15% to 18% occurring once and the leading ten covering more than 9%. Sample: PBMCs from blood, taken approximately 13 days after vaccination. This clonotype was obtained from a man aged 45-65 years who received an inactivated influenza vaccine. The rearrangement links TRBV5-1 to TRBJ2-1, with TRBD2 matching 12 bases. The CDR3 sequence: CASSLATSGSSHEQFF. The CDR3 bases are TGCGCCAGCAGCTTGGCGACTAGCGGGAGCTCCCATGAGCAGTTCTTC. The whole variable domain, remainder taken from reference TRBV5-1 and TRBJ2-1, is KAGVTQTPRYLIKTRGQQVTLSCSPISGHRSVSWYQQTPGQGLQFLFEYFSETQRNKGNFPGRFSGRQFSNSRSEMNVSTLELGDSALYLCASSLATSGSSHEQFFGPGTRLTVL.